The entry that follows covers one T cell receptor (beta chain) sequence. Its antigen remains undetermined. No base quality values were provided; no much bigger clone lies one nucleotide off. This sample stems from a study of blood T cells in healthy people across ages (dated by TCRdb to about 2015). Notes on the research overall: In model experiments, template switching captured about one uniquely barcoded TCR beta cDNA molecule for every two T cells. To track age-related changes in TCR beta repertoire diversity, the study relied on deep sequencing normalized with unique cDNA molecular identifiers. The donors were split into four age groups: young (average 16 years), middle-aged (around 40), aged (over 55) and long-lived (approximately 89). To avoid experimental bias, donors of different ages were distributed randomly across sequencing lanes. The study analyzed two additional independent replicas of 1 million unique cDNA reads from the same blood draw for two donors, one aged 18 to 29 and one aged 80 or older.

Trimmed from V: 5 bases; trimmed from J: 1 base; junction bases lacking a gene match: 15. The CDR3 runs 19 residues from the cysteine to the phenylalanine. Of the read, only the CDR3 DNA is kept; its 57 bases are in frame from base 1. Based on the germline V gene, the CDR1 and CDR2 sequences are MNHEY and SVGEGT. Libraries came from 5' RACE. The reads were generated on an Illumina HiSeq 2500. A second PCR of roughly 7 to 11 cycles was performed with a sample-barcoded 5' primer and a J-beta primer mix. Each TCR beta cDNA molecule received a unique molecular identifier from a template-switch 5' adaptor carrying 12 random nucleotides. Each sample yielded at least 2.5 million CDR3-containing paired-end reads. First-strand cDNA synthesis was performed from all RNA using the Mint cDNA synthesis kit, with priming by a TRBC-specific oligonucleotide. All cDNA was treated with uracil-DNA glycosylase and then went through a first 18-cycle PCR with the universal primers M1SS and BC2_uni_R. On the study's bioinformatics: Each sample was normalized by randomly selecting 1 million high-quality reads, each carrying a distinct molecular identifier. Reads sharing molecular identifiers were discarded rather than binned into consensus sequences. MiTCR, run with a Q25 quality threshold and the strictest error-elimination algorithm, handled CDR3 identification, clonotype clustering and error correction. A nonparametric unseen species model with Euler transformation was used to estimate lower-bound total TCR beta diversity. The public sequencing data were trimmed at Q25 with fastp and processed into clonotypes with MiXCR by TCRdb, which kept only in-frame beta chains. Under each unique CDR3 protein, matching rows form one entry showing the most common genes and DNA. The V and J calls were determined by TCRdb, not by the authors. This sample lists nearly 800,000 distinct CDR3 sequences; approximately 53% were detected once. The ten top clones hold under 30% of the sample.

Results and caveats for the whole study, not just this receptor: As age increased, observed TCR beta diversity per million T cells dropped in a roughly linear way, and a significant reduction was already evident by age roughly 40. A strong correlation was found between observed TCR beta diversity and the percentage of naive T cells measured by flow cytometry. Compared with the aged group, the long-lived group had more naive CD4+ T cells, fewer expanded clones and increased TCR diversity, a pattern suggesting age selection. The CMV infection status of donors was not known, potentially confounding age-related changes in expanded clonotypes. Estimates of total diversity from one million sequenced T cells were regarded as lower bounds and underestimates. Conclusive comparison of naive and antigen-experienced compartments was prevented by the profiling of bulk unsorted PBMCs.

The 39 donors, aged roughly 6 to 95 years, were systemically healthy Caucasian individuals from Russia. Approximately 10 milliliters of peripheral blood were collected from each donor into EDTA-treated Vacutainer tubes. Ficoll-Paque density-gradient centrifugation was used to isolate PBMCs, with at least 7 million obtained per sample. Trizol reagent was used to extract total RNA from the PBMCs, yielding at least 6 micrograms per sample. For every donor, flow cytometry on a PBMC aliquot measured the percentage of naive CD45RAhigh/CD27high T cells. This TCR was recovered from a man aged 40-49 years in good health. The sequence joins TRBV6-2 or TRBV6-3 to TRBJ2-5; TRBD1 aligns with 11 central bases. Sequencing was done on a sample of blood. The CDR3: CASSQTDRGLPKPQETQYF. The nucleotide sequence reads TGTGCCAGCAGTCAGACGGACAGGGGGCTTCCAAAACCCCAAGAGACCCAGTACTTC.